The present entry profiles one T cell receptor (beta chain) with its context. This entry belongs to a study of cytomegalovirus exposure and HLA in healthy donors. The study ran its PCR with 60 Vbeta and 13 Jbeta primers. Clones were sequenced by immunoSEQ multiplex PCR, and TCRdb holds only the in-frame ones, with some missing. The table shows about 120,000 clones, with 74% occurring only once. This CDR3 contains 15 residues. This clonotype was sampled from a middle-aged man in good health and CMV-seropositive. The chain carries TRBV12-2 and TRBJ1-1; TRBD1 is the table's D call and was not checked against the DNA. TRBV12-2 counts as a pseudogene. Sequenced material: PBMCs. The CDR3 DNA sequence: TGTGCAAGTCGCTTAGTCCACAGGGGGAGCACTGAAGCTTTCTTT. Its translation is CASRLVHRGSTEAFF.